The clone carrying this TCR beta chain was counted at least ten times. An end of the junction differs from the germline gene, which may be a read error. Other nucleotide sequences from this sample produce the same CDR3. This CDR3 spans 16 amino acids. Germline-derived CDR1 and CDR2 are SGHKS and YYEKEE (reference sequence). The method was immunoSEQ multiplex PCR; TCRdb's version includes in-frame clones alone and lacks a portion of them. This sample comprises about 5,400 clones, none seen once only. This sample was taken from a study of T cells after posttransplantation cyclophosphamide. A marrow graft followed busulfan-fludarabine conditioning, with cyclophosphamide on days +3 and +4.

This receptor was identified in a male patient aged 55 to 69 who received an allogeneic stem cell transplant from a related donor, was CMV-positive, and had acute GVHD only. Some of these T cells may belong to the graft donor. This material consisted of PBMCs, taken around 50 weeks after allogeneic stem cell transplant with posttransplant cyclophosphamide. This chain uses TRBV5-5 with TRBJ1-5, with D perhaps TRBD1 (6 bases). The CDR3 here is CASTRTAGESNQPQHF. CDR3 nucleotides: TGTGCCAGCACCCGAACTGCAGGGGAGAGCAATCAACCCCAGCATTTT.